What follows are 30 T cell receptor beta chains derived from one specimen sequenced in a study of blood T cell repertoires in COVID-19. TCRdb's table, derived via immunoSEQ multiplex PCR, lists solely in-frame clones and lacks some. The sample yields around 81,000 clones, about 85% seen once. Sequencing was performed on peripheral blood. These receptors all stem from a man aged 45-65 years with acute or convalescent COVID-19.

The rearrangement joins TRBV5-1 to TRBJ2-7; no reliable D call. Per the germline V gene, CDR1 is SGHRS and CDR2 is YFSETQ. Trimming pared 7 bases from V and 2 bases from J, leaving 13 bases between. CDR3 length: 13 residues. The CDR3 loop reads CASSALEAYEQYF. The CDR3 bases are TGCGCCAGCTCAGCCTTAGAGGCCTACGAGCAGTACTTC.

This rearrangement joins TRBV30 to TRBJ1-4; possible D gene TRBD1, 6 bases. The CDR3 length is 12 residues. Germline CDR1 reads GTSNPN; CDR2 reads SVGIG (reference sequence). With 4 bases removed from V and 5 bases from J, the gap between germline ends came to 8 bases. In DNA, the CDR3 is TGTGCCTGGAACAGGGTGAATGAAAAACTGTTTTTT. Protein: CAWNRVNEKLFF.

There are a few counts of this clone. The V and J genes are TRBV18 and TRBJ2-7, with a weak D call TRBD2 (7 bases). Germline loops: CDR1 KGHSH, CDR2 LQKENI. The CDR3 extends over 14 amino acids. Between the trimmed V and J ends, which lost 5 bases and 3 bases, there was a span of 14 bases. The CDR3 nucleotides are TGTGCCAGCTCAAAGGCGGGGGCCCTCTACGAGCAGTACTTC. Translating gives CASSKAGALYEQYF.

The chain joins TRBV6-5 to TRBJ1-4, with D tentatively TRBD1 (5 bases). There are 15 residues in the CDR3. Germline V gives CDR1 MNHEY, CDR2 SVGAGI. The V end was cut by 0 bases, the J end by 2 bases, with 7 bases between. In nucleotides, the CDR3 is TGTGCCAGCAGTTACTCAGGGGCGACTAATGAAAAACTGTTTTTT. Its translation is CASSYSGATNEKLFF.

Only a few counts were recorded for this clone. Other DNA sequences of this sample code for an identical CDR3. This chain's CDR3 is CASSYGQGTQPQHF. The CDR3 region has the DNA TGTGCCAGCAGTTACGGGCAGGGAACTCAGCCCCAGCATTTT. The rearrangement joins TRBV6-2 or TRBV6-3 to TRBJ1-5; D perhaps matches TRBD1 (5 bases). CDR1 is MNHEY, CDR2 SVGEGT, per germline. Between the trimmed V and J ends, which lost 2 bases and 6 bases, there was a span of 11 bases. CDR3 size: 14 residues.

The CDR3 DNA sequence: TGTGCCAGCAGCTTAGGGTCAGGGCAAACTTATGGCTACACCTTC. Its translation is CASSLGSGQTYGYTF. This chain connects TRBV7-9 to TRBJ1-2, with D perhaps TRBD1 (5 bases). Trimming removed 1 base from V and 5 bases from J, with 14 bases in between. The germline gives CDR1 SEHNR, CDR2 FQNEAQ (reference sequence). This CDR3 has 15 amino acids. Full variable domain (missing parts from reference TRBV7-9 and TRBJ1-2): DTGVSQNPRHKITKRGQNVTFRCDPISEHNRLYWYRQTLGQGPEFLTYFQNEAQLEKSRLLSDRFSAERPKGSFSTLEIQRTEQGDSAMYLCASSLGSGQTYGYTFGSGTRLTVV.

The genes are TRBV5-1 and TRBJ2-5; TRBD1 aligns across 8 bases. V lost 4 bases, J lost 3 bases, and 8 bases stayed unmatched. The germline CDR1 and CDR2 sequences are SGHRS and YFSETQ. CDR3 length equals 15 residues. The CDR3 is CASSEVPTGEETQYF. As DNA, the CDR3 is TGCGCCAGCAGCGAAGTACCGACAGGGGAAGAGACCCAGTACTTC.

V is TRBV11-2 and J is TRBJ2-7; TRBD2 matches 11 bases. The CDR3 has 15 residues. The V gene's germline CDR1 is SGHAT and CDR2 FQNNGV. Germline trimming cut 5 bases from V and 2 bases from J; bases unmatched to any gene: 5. This CDR3 is CASSGRLAGTYEQYF. CDR3 DNA sequence: TGTGCCAGCAGCGGAAGACTAGCGGGAACCTACGAGCAGTACTTC.

The chain carries TRBV9 and TRBJ2-1; the match to TRBD2 covers 14 bases. Unmatched junction bases numbered 14, after V lost 3 bases and J lost 6 bases. CDR3 length: 19 amino acids. Germline V gene data show CDR1 as SGDLS and CDR2 as YYNGEE. CDR3 in amino acids: CASSEKGLAGEDYGNEQFF. For the CDR3, the DNA is TGTGCCAGCAGCGAGAAGGGACTAGCGGGAGAGGACTACGGCAATGAGCAGTTCTTC.

The chain is built from TRBV27 and TRBJ2-1; 15 bases map to TRBD2. The germline V gene has CDR1 MNHEY and CDR2 SMNVEV (reference sequence). The ends lost 5 bases at V and 9 bases at J; junction bases unmatched: 5. This CDR3 has 15 residues. CDR3: CASSHGLAGGREQFF. In DNA, the CDR3 is TGTGCCAGCAGTCACGGACTAGCGGGGGGGCGTGAGCAGTTCTTC.

The CDR3 reads CASSRTPGSWELFF. The CDR3 nucleotides read TGCGCCAGCAGCCGTACTCCAGGGTCCTGGGAGCTGTTTTTT. The V gene is TRBV4-1, the J gene TRBJ2-2; the D gene is possibly TRBD1 (5 bases). The CDR3 is made up of 14 amino acids. The V and J ends lost 4 bases and 9 bases respectively, with 15 bases between them. The V gene's germline CDR1 is MGHRA and CDR2 YSYEKL.

The CDR3 nucleotides read TGTGCCAGCAGTGACTTTGTGCGGGGGGGGGCAGATACGCAGTATTTT. It yields the protein CASSDFVRGGADTQYF. The chain couples TRBV2 to TRBJ2-3, with 9 bases matching TRBD2. V lost 3 bases, J lost 4 bases, and 8 bases stayed unmatched. The length of the CDR3 is 16 residues. Germline V lookup: CDR1 SNHLY, CDR2 FYNNEI.

The chain is built from TRBV18 and TRBJ2-5; possible D gene TRBD2, 6 bases. The CDR3 runs 15 residues. The germline CDR1 and CDR2 sequences are KGHSH and LQKENI. Trimming cost V 5 bases and J 4 bases, with 17 bases left between them. In DNA, the CDR3 is TGTGCCAGCTCATCCGGGACGGGGGTAGGAGAGACCCAGTACTTC. As protein: CASSSGTGVGETQYF.

V usage is TRBV14 and J usage is TRBJ2-5; 8 nucleotides align to TRBD2. The trim removed 4 bases at V and 4 bases at J, leaving 5 bases unmatched. CDR1 is SGHDN, CDR2 FVKESK, per germline. This CDR3 is 14 amino acids long. CDR3 protein: CASSPMSGGETQYF. As DNA, the CDR3 is TGTGCCAGCAGCCCAATGAGCGGGGGAGAGACCCAGTACTTC. The full variable domain, rest sourced from reference TRBV14 and TRBJ2-5, is EAGVTQFPSHSVIEKGQTVTLRCDPISGHDNLYWYRRVMGKEIKFLLHFVKESKQDESGMPNNRFLAERTGGTYSTLKVQPAELEDSGVYFCASSPMSGGETQYFGPGTRLLVL.

The V gene is TRBV6-5, the J gene TRBJ2-7; D possibly corresponds to TRBD1 (6 bases). V was clipped by 11 bases and J by 4 bases, with 15 bases between them. Per germline, CDR1 MNHEY and CDR2 SVGAGI. This CDR3 spans 12 amino acids. The CDR3, as DNA: TGTGCCTCGGGCAGGGGATCTTACGAGCAGTACTTC. Residues: CASGRGSYEQYF.

The V call is TRBV6-4, the J call TRBJ1-1, with 9 bases aligning to TRBD1. V was clipped by 4 bases and J by 1 base; unmatched bases: 4. Germline CDR1 is MRHNA and CDR2 is SNTAGT. There are 15 residues in the CDR3. The CDR3 coding sequence is TGTGCCAGCAGTGCCCTGACAGGGGGGAACACTGAAGCTTTCTTT. This sequence encodes CASSALTGGNTEAFF.

The chain recombines TRBV19 with TRBJ1-5; a possible D gene is TRBD1 (6 bases). Germline V gives CDR1 LNHDA, CDR2 SQIVND (reference sequence). V was cut by 3 bases and J by 4 bases, with 7 bases left in between. The CDR3 runs to 13 residues. CDR3 coding DNA: TGTGCCAGTAGTATCAGGGGTAATCAGCCCCAGCATTTT. Its translation: CASSIRGNQPQHF. Full variable domain (rest looked up from reference TRBV19 and TRBJ1-5): DGGITQSPKYLFRKEGQNVTLSCEQNLNHDAMYWYRQDPGQGLRLIYYSQIVNDFQKGDIAEGYSVSREKKESFPLTVTSAQKNPTAFYLCASSIRGNQPQHFGDGTRLSIL.

This clone came up once. The chain employs TRBV19 and TRBJ2-1; 11 bases line up with TRBD2. The V segment lost 5 bases and the J segment 6 bases; nucleotides outside the gene matches: 9. This CDR3 has 16 residues. The V gene's germline CDR1 is LNHDA and CDR2 SQIVND (reference sequence). The CDR3, as DNA: TGTGCCAGTAGTGTAACCGGGACTAGCGGATCCAATGAGCAGTTCTTC. Translated, it gives CASSVTGTSGSNEQFF.

The rearrangement links TRBV2 to TRBJ2-5; TRBD1 matches 8 bases. Germline assignment: CDR1 SNHLY and CDR2 FYNNEI. The CDR3 has 15 amino acids. V trimming: 2 bases; J trimming: 5 bases; junction bases outside the gene matches: 7. CDR3 bases: TGTGCCAGCAGTGAACAGGGGGCGGATGGGGAGACCCAGTACTTC. Residues: CASSEQGADGETQYF.

The rearrangement links TRBV27 to TRBJ2-7, with D tentatively TRBD2 (7 bases). The CDR3 sequence is 13 residues long. Germline CDR1 is MNHEY and CDR2 is SMNVEV (reference sequence). Trimming pared 11 bases from V and 1 base from J, leaving 15 bases between. This CDR3 is CAAGAGPSYEQYF. The CDR3 DNA reads as TGTGCCGCGGGGGCAGGGCCTTCCTACGAGCAGTACTTC.

This clone was counted once. The V and J genes are TRBV2 and TRBJ2-2; D uncertain. The germline gives CDR1 SNHLY, CDR2 FYNNEI. This CDR3 comprises 14 residues. V lost 0 bases, J lost 4 bases, and 6 bases lay in between. The CDR3 loop reads CASSEAGVTGELFF. The CDR3 DNA reads as TGTGCCAGCAGTGAAGCCGGAGTCACCGGGGAGCTGTTTTTT.

This clone was seen only once. This chain links TRBV30 with TRBJ1-2; D not resolved. CDR1 and CDR2 from the germline V gene are GTSNPN and SVGIG (reference sequence). This CDR3 comprises 12 residues. The CDR3 nucleotides read TGTGCTATGAGGGAGGGCCCCTATGGCTACACCTTC. Protein product: CAMREGPYGYTF.

This clone was observed once. The V and J genes are TRBV5-4 and TRBJ2-6; 7 bases match TRBD1. After removal of 4 bases from V and 0 bases from J, the junction contained 10 bases not matched to a gene. The CDR3 loop spans 18 amino acids. The germline CDR1 and CDR2 sequences are SGHNT and YYREEE (reference sequence). The CDR3 DNA reads TGTGCCAGCAGCCTCACAGGGGCTCCGGGCTCTGGGGCCAACGTCCTGACTTTC. This sequence encodes CASSLTGAPGSGANVLTF.

The CDR3 region is CASSPSYRSGTDTQYF. DNA for the CDR3: TGTGCCAGCAGTCCGTCCTACCGTTCGGGCACAGATACGCAGTATTTT. The J gene is TRBJ2-3, the V gene TRBV7-6, with unresolved D. The CDR3 is 16 residues long. V lost 6 bases and J 1 base, leaving 17 bases between the germline ends. Germline V gene sequence: CDR1 SGHVS, CDR2 FNYEAQ.

The chain joins TRBV7-7 to TRBJ2-5, with D perhaps TRBD1 (6 bases). The CDR3 has 13 residues. The V end lost 3 bases, the J end lost 2 bases, and 7 bases lay between the germline ends. Germline CDR1 is SSHAT and CDR2 is FNYEAQ (reference sequence). DNA of the CDR3: TGTGCCAGCAGCTTCACAGGGCAAGAGACCCAGTACTTC. It is translated as CASSFTGQETQYF.

The chain employs TRBV19 and TRBJ2-2; 8 bases align to TRBD1. V shed 4 bases, J shed 0 bases, and the junction held 1 base outside the gene matches. The V gene's germline CDR1 is LNHDA and CDR2 SQIVND (reference sequence). CDR3 length equals 15 residues. The CDR3: CASSTGGTNTGELFF. As DNA, the CDR3 is TGTGCCAGTAGTACAGGGGGCACGAACACCGGGGAGCTGTTTTTT.

The genes are TRBV12-3 or TRBV12-4 and TRBJ2-1, with 7 bases lining up with TRBD2. This CDR3 has 13 residues. The V segment lost 10 bases and the J segment 5 bases; nucleotides outside the gene matches: 8. CDR3 amino acids: CATASGNDNEQFF. The CDR3 nucleotides read TGTGCCACCGCGAGCGGGAACGACAATGAGCAGTTCTTC.

This clone occurred a few times. V and J are TRBV13 and TRBJ1-1; unclear D gene. Trimming left V 1 base short and J 1 base short, with 4 bases between. This CDR3 spans 13 amino acids. Germline V gene data show CDR1 as PRHDT and CDR2 as FYEKMQ (reference sequence). CDR3 protein: CASSLAENTEAFF. CDR3 in DNA: TGTGCCAGCAGCTTAGCAGAGAACACTGAAGCTTTCTTT.

V and J are TRBV2 and TRBJ1-2, with D maybe TRBD1 (6 bases). CDR1 SNHLY and CDR2 FYNNEI come from the germline V gene. Trimming took off 5 bases at V and 1 base at J, with 20 bases between the two ends. The CDR3 is 17 residues long. As DNA, the CDR3 is TGTGCCAGCAGTAAGCCCCAATACAGGGACTATAACTATGGCTACACCTTC. This translates into CASSKPQYRDYNYGYTF.

This clone was counted a single time. The V and J genes are TRBV27 and TRBJ2-7; TRBD1 matches at 12 bases. Germline CDR1 is MNHEY and CDR2 is SMNVEV (reference sequence). The CDR3 is 15 residues long. The J segment lost 5 bases and the V segment lost 5 bases, leaving 7 bases of the junction unmatched. This CDR3 reads CASSPGTGGMNEQYF. The CDR3 DNA follows: TGTGCCAGCAGTCCGGGGACAGGGGGCATGAACGAGCAGTACTTC.